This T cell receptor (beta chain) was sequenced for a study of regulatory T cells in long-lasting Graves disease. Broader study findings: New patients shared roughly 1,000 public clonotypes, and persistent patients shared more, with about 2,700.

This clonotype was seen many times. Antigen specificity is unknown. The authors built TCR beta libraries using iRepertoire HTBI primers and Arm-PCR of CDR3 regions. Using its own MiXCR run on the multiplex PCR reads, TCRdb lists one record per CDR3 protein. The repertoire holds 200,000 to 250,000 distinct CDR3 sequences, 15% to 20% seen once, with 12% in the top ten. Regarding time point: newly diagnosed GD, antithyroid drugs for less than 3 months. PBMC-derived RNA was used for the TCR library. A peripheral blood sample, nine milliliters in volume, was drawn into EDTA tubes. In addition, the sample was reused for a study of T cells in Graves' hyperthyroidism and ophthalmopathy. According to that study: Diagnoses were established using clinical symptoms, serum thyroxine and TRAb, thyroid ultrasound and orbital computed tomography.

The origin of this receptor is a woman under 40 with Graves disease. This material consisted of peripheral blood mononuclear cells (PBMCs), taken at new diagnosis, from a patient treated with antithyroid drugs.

CDR3 in DNA: TGTGCCAGCAGCGCAAGCGGGAGTGGCTACAATGAGCAGTTCTTC. It encodes CASSASGSGYNEQFF. The chain recombines TRBV9 with TRBJ2-1, with 8 bases matching TRBD2. There are 15 residues in the CDR3. The V gene's germline CDR1 is SGDLS and CDR2 YYNGEE. V lost 3 bases to trimming and J lost 3 bases; unmatched junction nucleotides: 5.